This TCR beta chain was profiled in a study of T cell responses to AZD1222 COVID-19 vaccine. CDR3 length: 15 residues. V was pared by 0 bases and J by 2 bases, with 8 bases between. Per the germline V gene, CDR1 is LGHDT and CDR2 is YNNKEL (reference sequence). Turning to this clone: Antigen unknown.

Assay used: immunoSEQ multiplex PCR; TCRdb lists only in-frame clones, some missing. The sample lists roughly 79,000 clones, just over 90% occurring once. Points from the study as a whole: Donor demographics were predominantly white British with a female majority; clonal diversity may be underestimated.

This specimen was peripheral blood, taken on day 0 of MenACWY control vaccination. This TCR came from an adult in good health. This sequence joins TRBV3-1 (or the pseudogene TRBV3-2) and TRBJ1-5; D is ambiguous. The CDR3 sequence: CASSQDHKRNQPQHF. CDR3 nucleotide sequence: TGTGCCAGCAGCCAAGATCACAAACGCAATCAGCCCCAGCATTTT.